This T cell receptor beta chain was sequenced in a study of blood T cell repertoires in COVID-19. CDR1 and CDR2 from the germline V gene are LNHDA and SQIVND (reference sequence). CDR3 length: 14 amino acids. V trimming: 1 base; J trimming: 4 bases; junction bases outside the gene matches: 0. Source study methods: How many nucleated cells were present was estimated from reference gene primer amplification. Clones were read by immunoSEQ multiplex PCR, and TCRdb kept only the in-frame ones, dropping some. The V and J calls and clone size come from that table; D and trimming were worked out from the DNA. The repertoire holds nearly 50,000 clones, with roughly 88% as singletons.

Sequencing used peripheral blood. This receptor was taken from a woman aged 55-69 years with acute or convalescent COVID-19. The V and J genes are TRBV19 and TRBJ2-4; 8 positions agree with TRBD1. CDR3 amino acids: CASSIGQGKNIQYF. CDR3 nucleotides: TGTGCCAGTAGTATAGGACAGGGGAAAAACATTCAGTACTTC.